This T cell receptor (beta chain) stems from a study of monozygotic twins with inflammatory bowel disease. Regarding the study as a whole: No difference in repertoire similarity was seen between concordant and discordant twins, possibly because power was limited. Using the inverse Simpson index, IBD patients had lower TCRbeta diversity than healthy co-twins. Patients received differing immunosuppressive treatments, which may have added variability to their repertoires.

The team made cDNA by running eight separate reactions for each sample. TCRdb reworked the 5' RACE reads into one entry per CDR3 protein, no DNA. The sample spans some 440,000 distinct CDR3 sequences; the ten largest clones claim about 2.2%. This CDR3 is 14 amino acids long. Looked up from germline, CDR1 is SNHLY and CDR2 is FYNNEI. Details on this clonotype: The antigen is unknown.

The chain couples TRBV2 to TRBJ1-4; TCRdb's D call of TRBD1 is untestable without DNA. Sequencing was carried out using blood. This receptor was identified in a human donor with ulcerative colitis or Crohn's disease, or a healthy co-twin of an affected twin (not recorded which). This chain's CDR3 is CASRARGGNEKLFF.